What follows are 4 T cell receptor beta chains derived from one specimen sequenced in a study of blood T cell repertoires in COVID-19 (dated by TCRdb to between 2020 and 2021). Library creation used the immunoSEQ multiplex PCR assay. The source is immuneACCESS, and TCRdb retained only in-frame sequences with V and J called. Part of the clones is not carried over; for the studies checked, unresolved V genes explain less than half of this, and the remainder is unexplained. A total of some 150,000 clones appear in this sample, around 86% of them only once. Of the sample, approximately 4.3% falls within the top ten clones. The sample taken for sequencing was PBMCs or T cells enriched from blood (not recorded which). The receptors originated from a man over 45 who had recovered from COVID-19.

V and J are TRBV6-5 and TRBJ2-5; TRBD2 matches 9 bases. This CDR3 is built from 16 residues. The V gene's germline CDR1 is MNHEY and CDR2 SVGAGI. V trimming: 2 bases; J trimming: 2 bases; junction bases outside the gene matches: 6. The CDR3 loop reads CASSYEAGGGQETQYF. The CDR3 DNA is TGTGCCAGCAGTTACGAGGCGGGAGGGGGGCAAGAGACCCAGTACTTC.

V is TRBV27 and J is TRBJ1-5, with 10 bases fitting TRBD1. The CDR3 spans 15 residues. Germline V CDR1 and CDR2: MNHEY, SMNVEV (reference sequence). V shed 6 bases, J shed 6 bases, and the junction held 8 bases outside the gene matches. The CDR3 bases are TGTGCCAGCAGGATTAACCGGGACAGGGGTCAGCCCCAGCATTTT. This sequence encodes CASRINRDRGQPQHF.

The J gene is TRBJ2-2, the V gene TRBV2; D is uncertain. The V end was cut by 6 bases, the J end by 0 bases, with 11 bases between. CDR3 length: 15 amino acids. Looked up from germline, CDR1 is SNHLY and CDR2 is FYNNEI. The CDR3 bases are TGTGCCAGCAGGGTACAGACCGCGAACACCGGGGAGCTGTTTTTT. Protein sequence: CASRVQTANTGELFF.

V gene TRBV12-3 or TRBV12-4 combines with J gene TRBJ1-1; tentatively, D is TRBD1 (6 bases). V lost 5 bases to trimming and J lost 3 bases, with 10 bases between them. This CDR3 region has 13 residues. CDR3 bases: TGTGCCAGCAGTCTCACAGGGTACACTGAAGCTTTCTTT. It translates to CASSLTGYTEAFF.